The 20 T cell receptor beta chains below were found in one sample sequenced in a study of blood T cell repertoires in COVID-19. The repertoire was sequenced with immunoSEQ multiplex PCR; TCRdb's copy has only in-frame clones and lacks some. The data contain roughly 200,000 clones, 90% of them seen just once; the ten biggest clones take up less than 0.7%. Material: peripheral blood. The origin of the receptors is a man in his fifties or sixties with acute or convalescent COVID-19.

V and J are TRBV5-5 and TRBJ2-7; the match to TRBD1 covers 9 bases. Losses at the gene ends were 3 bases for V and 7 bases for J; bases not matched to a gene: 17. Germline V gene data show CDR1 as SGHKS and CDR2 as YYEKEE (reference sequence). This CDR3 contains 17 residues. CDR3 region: CASSSRSGTGPGREQYF. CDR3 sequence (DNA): TGTGCCAGCAGCTCCAGATCGGGGACAGGGCCGGGAAGGGAGCAGTACTTC.

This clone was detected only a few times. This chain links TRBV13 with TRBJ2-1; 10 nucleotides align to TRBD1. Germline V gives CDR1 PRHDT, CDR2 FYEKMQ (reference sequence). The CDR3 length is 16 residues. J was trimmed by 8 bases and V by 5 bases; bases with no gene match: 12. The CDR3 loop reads CASSPDRGQGGYEQFF. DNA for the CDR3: TGTGCCAGCAGCCCCGACAGGGGGCAGGGGGGTTATGAGCAGTTCTTC.

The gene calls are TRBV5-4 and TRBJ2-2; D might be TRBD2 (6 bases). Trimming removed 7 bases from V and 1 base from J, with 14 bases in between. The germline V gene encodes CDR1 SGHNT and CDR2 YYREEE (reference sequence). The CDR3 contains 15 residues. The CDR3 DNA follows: TGTGCCAGCGAGGCAGGAGGGCGGAACACCGGGGAGCTGTTTTTT. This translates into CASEAGGRNTGELFF. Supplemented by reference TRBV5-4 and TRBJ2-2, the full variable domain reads ETGVTQSPTHLIKTRGQQVTLRCSSQSGHNTVSWYQQALGQGPQFIFQYYREEENGRGNFPPRFSGLQFPNYSSELNVNALELDDSALYLCASEAGGRNTGELFFGEGSRLTVL.

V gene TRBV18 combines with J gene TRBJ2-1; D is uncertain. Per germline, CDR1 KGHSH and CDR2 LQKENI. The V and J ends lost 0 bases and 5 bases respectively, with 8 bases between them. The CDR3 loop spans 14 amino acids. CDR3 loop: CASSPPGLNNEQFF. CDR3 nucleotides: TGTGCCAGCTCACCACCGGGCTTAAACAATGAGCAGTTCTTC.

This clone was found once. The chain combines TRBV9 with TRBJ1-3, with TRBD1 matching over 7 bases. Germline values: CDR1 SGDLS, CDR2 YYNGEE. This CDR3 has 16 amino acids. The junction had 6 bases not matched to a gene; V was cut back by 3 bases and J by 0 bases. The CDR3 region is CASSEDRESSGNTIYF. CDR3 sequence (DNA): TGTGCCAGCAGCGAAGACAGGGAGAGCTCTGGAAACACCATATATTTT.

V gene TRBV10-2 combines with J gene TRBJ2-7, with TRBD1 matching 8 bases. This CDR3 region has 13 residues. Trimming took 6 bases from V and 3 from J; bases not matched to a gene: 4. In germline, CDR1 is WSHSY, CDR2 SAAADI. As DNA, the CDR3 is TGCGCCAGCAGCACAGGGGGGATCTACGAGCAGTACGTC. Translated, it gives CASSTGGIYEQYV.

The CDR3, as DNA: TGTGCCAGCAGTTATCTTTCCTACAATGAGCAGTTCTTC. Translating gives CASSYLSYNEQFF. The chain combines TRBV28 with TRBJ2-1; D is unclear. The germline V gene has CDR1 MDHEN and CDR2 SYDVKM. This CDR3 region has 13 residues. V was trimmed by 4 bases and J by 1 base, leaving 5 bases between them.

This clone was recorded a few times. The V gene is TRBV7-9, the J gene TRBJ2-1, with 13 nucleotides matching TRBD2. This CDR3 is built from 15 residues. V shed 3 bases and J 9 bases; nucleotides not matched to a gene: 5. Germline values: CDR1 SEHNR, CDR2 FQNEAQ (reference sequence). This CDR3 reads CASSLTSGRQLEQFF. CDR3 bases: TGTGCCAGCAGCTTGACTAGCGGGAGGCAGCTTGAGCAGTTCTTC.

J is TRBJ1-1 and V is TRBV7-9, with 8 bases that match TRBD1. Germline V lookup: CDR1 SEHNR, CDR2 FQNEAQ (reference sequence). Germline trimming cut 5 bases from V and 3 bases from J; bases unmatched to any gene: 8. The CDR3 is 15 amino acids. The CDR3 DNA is TGTGCCAGCAGCACAATACAGGGGGGGCACACTGAAGCTTTCTTT. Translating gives CASSTIQGGHTEAFF.

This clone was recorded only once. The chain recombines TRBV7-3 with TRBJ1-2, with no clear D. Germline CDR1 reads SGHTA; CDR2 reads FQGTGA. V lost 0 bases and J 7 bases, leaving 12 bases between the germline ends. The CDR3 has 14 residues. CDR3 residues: CASSLTGGRRGYTF. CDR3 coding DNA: TGTGCCAGCAGCTTAACGGGAGGACGCCGTGGCTACACCTTC.

CDR3 in amino acids: CATSDPTPGGMYNEQFF. DNA of the CDR3: TGTGCCACCAGTGACCCAACCCCCGGGGGTATGTACAATGAGCAGTTCTTC. The chain has TRBV24-1 and TRBJ2-1, with D possibly matching TRBD2 (6 bases). Trimming took off 4 bases at V and 4 bases at J, with 19 bases between the two ends. The CDR3 totals 17 residues. CDR1 KGHDR and CDR2 SFDVKD come from the germline V gene.

CDR3 coding DNA: TGTGCCAGTAGTGGGACAGGGTCGAATTCACCCCTCCACTTT. Translation: CASSGTGSNSPLHF. V and J are TRBV19 and TRBJ1-6, with 9 positions matching TRBD1. V gave up 5 bases and J gave up 7 bases; unmatched junction bases: 3. CDR1 and CDR2 from the germline V gene are LNHDA and SQIVND (reference sequence). The CDR3 is 14 amino acids.

The CDR3 DNA reads TGTGCCAGCAGCCCCCTCCCCAGCGGGGGGGCCGGTGAGCAGTTCTTC. It specifies CASSPLPSGGAGEQFF. The V gene is TRBV9, the J gene TRBJ2-1; 10 bases fit TRBD2. The length of the CDR3 is 16 residues. Germline loops: CDR1 SGDLS, CDR2 YYNGEE. With 4 bases clipped from V and 9 bases from J, the junction kept 13 bases outside the gene matches.

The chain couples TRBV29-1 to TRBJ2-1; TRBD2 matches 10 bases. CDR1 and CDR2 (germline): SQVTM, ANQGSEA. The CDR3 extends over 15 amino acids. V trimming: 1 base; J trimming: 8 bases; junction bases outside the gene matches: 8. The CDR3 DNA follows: TGCAGCGTTGAAGTTCGGCTAGCGGGAGTCTATGAGCAGTTCTTC. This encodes CSVEVRLAGVYEQFF.

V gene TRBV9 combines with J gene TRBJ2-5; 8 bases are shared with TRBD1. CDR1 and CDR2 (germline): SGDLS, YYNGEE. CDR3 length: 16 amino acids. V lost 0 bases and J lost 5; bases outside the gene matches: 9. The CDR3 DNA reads TGTGCCAGCAGCGTAGGTCCCACAGGGGGGCTTGAGACCCAGTACTTC. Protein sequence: CASSVGPTGGLETQYF.

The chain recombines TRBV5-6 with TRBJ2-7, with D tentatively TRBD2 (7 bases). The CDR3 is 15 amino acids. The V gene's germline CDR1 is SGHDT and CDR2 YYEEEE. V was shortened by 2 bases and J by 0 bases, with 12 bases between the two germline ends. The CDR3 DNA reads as TGTGCCAGCAGCTTAGTGGGGGGGCCCTCCTACGAGCAGTACGTC. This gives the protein CASSLVGGPSYEQYV.

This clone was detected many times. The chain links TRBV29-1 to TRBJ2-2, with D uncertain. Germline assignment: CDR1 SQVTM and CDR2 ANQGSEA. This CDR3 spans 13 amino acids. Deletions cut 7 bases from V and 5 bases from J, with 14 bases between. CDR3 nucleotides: TGCAGCGGGCGGTCCGTCGGGACCGGGGAGCTGTTTTTT. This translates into CSGRSVGTGELFF.

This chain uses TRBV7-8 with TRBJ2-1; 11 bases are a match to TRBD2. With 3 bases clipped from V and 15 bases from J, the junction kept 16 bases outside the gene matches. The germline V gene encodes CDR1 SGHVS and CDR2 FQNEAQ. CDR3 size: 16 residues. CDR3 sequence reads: CASSFTATVLAGEAFF. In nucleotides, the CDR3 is TGTGCCAGCAGCTTCACAGCGACAGTACTAGCGGGAGAGGCGTTCTTC. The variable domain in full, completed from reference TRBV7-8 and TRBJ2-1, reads GAGVSQSPRYKVAKRGQDVALRCDPISGHVSLFWYQQALGQGPEFLTYFQNEAQLDKSGLPSDRFFAERPEGSVSTLKIQRTQQEDSAVYLCASSFTATVLAGEAFFGPGTRLTVL.

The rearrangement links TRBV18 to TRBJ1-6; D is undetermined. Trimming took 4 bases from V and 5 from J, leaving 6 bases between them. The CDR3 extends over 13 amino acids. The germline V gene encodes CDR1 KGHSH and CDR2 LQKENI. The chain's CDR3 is CASSQENNSPLHF. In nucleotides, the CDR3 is TGTGCCAGCTCACAAGAGAATAATTCACCCCTCCACTTT. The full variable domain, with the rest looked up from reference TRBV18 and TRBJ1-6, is NAGVMQNPRHLVRRRGQEARLRCSPMKGHSHVYWYRQLPEEGLKFMVYLQKENIIDESGMPKERFSAEFPKEGPSILRIQQVVRGDSAAYFCASSQENNSPLHFGNGTRLTVT.

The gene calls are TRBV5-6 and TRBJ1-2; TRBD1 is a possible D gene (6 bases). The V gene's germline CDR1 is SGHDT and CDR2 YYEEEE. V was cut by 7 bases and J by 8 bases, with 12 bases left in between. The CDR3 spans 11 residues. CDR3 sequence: CASHNRDGYTF. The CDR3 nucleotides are TGTGCCAGCCACAACAGGGACGGCTACACCTTC. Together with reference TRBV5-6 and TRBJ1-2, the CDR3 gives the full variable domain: DAGVTQSPTHLIKTRGQQVTLRCSPKSGHDTVSWYQQALGQGPQFIFQYYEEEERQRGNFPDRFSGHQFPNYSSELNVNALLLGDSALYLCASHNRDGYTFGSGTRLTVV.